Shown below are 19 T cell receptor beta chains from a single sample sequenced in a study of CD8 T cells in ankylosing spondylitis. General study findings and limits: Made up of fewer than 10 highly homologous variants, a TCR beta motif appeared characteristic of ankylosing spondylitis blood.

TCRdb re-called the 5' RACE reads with MiXCR, one entry per CDR3 protein. The sample contains a few hundred thousand distinct CDR3 sequences, around 24% of which appear only once. Their specific antigens are unknown. Sequenced sample: blood, either unsorted or a sorted T cell fraction (not recorded which). The source is a male donor with ankylosing spondylitis.

This rearrangement joins TRBV6-2 or TRBV6-3 to TRBJ2-7; D may be TRBD2 (6 bases). The CDR3 totals 16 residues. Trimming removed 2 bases at V and 2 bases at J, with 16 bases between. Germline lookup yields CDR1 MNHEY and CDR2 SVGEGT. The CDR3 DNA reads as TGTGCCAGCAGTTACCTTTCAGGAGGGATAGCCTACGAGCAGTACTTC. This codes for CASSYLSGGIAYEQYF.

J is TRBJ2-3 and V is TRBV6-6; tentatively, D is TRBD1 (5 bases). Germline V gives CDR1 MNHNY, CDR2 SVGAGI (reference sequence). CDR3 size: 13 residues. Deletions cut 2 bases from V and 4 bases from J, with 7 bases between. CDR3 in amino acids: CASSYPGPDTQYF. In nucleotides, the CDR3 is TGTGCCAGCAGTTACCCAGGGCCAGATACGCAGTATTTT.

In this sample, this clonotype turned up a few times. J is TRBJ1-1 and V is TRBV18; no clear D. V lost 4 bases to trimming and J lost 7 bases, with 10 bases between them. Germline CDR1 and CDR2: KGHSH and LQKENI. This CDR3 is built from 12 residues. This CDR3 reads CASSLGRDEAFF. CDR3 in DNA: TGTGCCAGCTCACTAGGACGGGATGAAGCTTTCTTT. Looking up the rest from reference TRBV18 and TRBJ1-1 gives the full variable domain: NAGVMQNPRHLVRRRGQEARLRCSPMKGHSHVYWYRQLPEEGLKFMVYLQKENIIDESGMPKERFSAEFPKEGPSILRIQQVVRGDSAAYFCASSLGRDEAFFGQGTRLTVV.

This clonotype has at least ten counts. The gene calls are TRBV29-1 and TRBJ2-6; D is unresolved. The V end was cut by 3 bases, the J end by 1 base, with 7 bases between. Germline V gene data show CDR1 as SQVTM and CDR2 as ANQGSEA. This CDR3 is 14 amino acids long. CDR3 in amino acids: CSVEGSSGANVLTF. For the CDR3, the DNA is TGCAGCGTTGAGGGTAGTTCTGGGGCCAACGTCCTGACTTTC.

There are a few counts of this clonotype. J is TRBJ2-1 and V is TRBV11-1, with D perhaps matching TRBD2 (6 bases). This CDR3 has 15 residues. Trimming stripped 1 base from V and 3 bases from J, with 10 bases between. Germline CDR1 SGHAT, CDR2 FQDESV (reference sequence). The CDR3: CASSLEEGNYNEQFF. In nucleotides, the CDR3 is TGTGCCAGCAGCTTAGAGGAGGGAAACTACAATGAGCAGTTCTTC. The full variable domain, in which reference TRBV11-1 and TRBJ2-1 provide the parts outside the CDR3, is EAEVAQSPRYKITEKSQAVAFWCDPISGHATLYWYRQILGQGPELLVQFQDESVVDDSQLPKDRFSAERLKGVDSTLKIQPAELGDSAMYLCASSLEEGNYNEQFFGPGTRLTVL.

This chain joins TRBV28 and TRBJ2-5, with TRBD1 matching 10 bases. V dropped 6 bases and J dropped 3; count of bases not matched to a gene: 13. The germline CDR1 and CDR2 sequences are MDHEN and SYDVKM. This CDR3 has 17 residues. This CDR3 reads CASRGATGTGAKETQYF. As DNA, the CDR3 is TGTGCCAGCAGAGGGGCCACTGGGACAGGGGCAAAAGAGACCCAGTACTTC.

This clonotype was seen a few times. The genes are TRBV3-1 and TRBJ2-5; 14 bases are a match to TRBD2. Germline assignment: CDR1 LGHDT and CDR2 YNNKEL (reference sequence). This CDR3 has 15 amino acids. Unmatched junction bases numbered 5, after V lost 7 bases and J lost 4 bases. In nucleotides, the CDR3 is TGTGCCAGCACCCTGACTAGCGGGAGGGGAGAGACCCAGTACTTC. Residues: CASTLTSGRGETQYF.

The chain couples TRBV9 to TRBJ1-5; no clear D. Trimming stripped 1 base from V and 0 bases from J, with 8 bases between. This CDR3 comprises 15 residues. Germline V lookup: CDR1 SGDLS, CDR2 YYNGEE. The CDR3 nucleotides read TGTGCCAGCAGCGTAAACGATTATAGCAATCAGCCCCAGCATTTT. Protein: CASSVNDYSNQPQHF.

This clonotype has more than one count but fewer than ten. The J gene is TRBJ2-7, the V gene TRBV5-1; 10 bases map to TRBD1. The CDR3 is made up of 15 amino acids. Germline assignment: CDR1 SGHRS and CDR2 YFSETQ. V trimming: 0 bases; J trimming: 6 bases; junction bases outside the gene matches: 6. CDR3 sequence: CASSLAGTGVGEQYF. In DNA, the CDR3 is TGCGCCAGCAGCTTGGCCGGGACAGGGGTTGGCGAGCAGTACTTC. The variable domain in full, completed from reference TRBV5-1 and TRBJ2-7, reads KAGVTQTPRYLIKTRGQQVTLSCSPISGHRSVSWYQQTPGQGLQFLFEYFSETQRNKGNFPGRFSGRQFSNSRSEMNVSTLELGDSALYLCASSLAGTGVGEQYFGPGTRLTVT.

The chain employs TRBV28 and TRBJ2-5; D gene unclear. Trimming left V 5 bases short and J 2 bases short, with 12 bases between. Germline V gene sequence: CDR1 MDHEN, CDR2 SYDVKM. This CDR3 is 14 amino acids long. The CDR3 sequence is CASSPSEGQETQYF. Written as DNA, the CDR3 is TGTGCCAGCAGTCCCAGTGAAGGACAAGAGACCCAGTACTTC.

The chain joins TRBV5-1 to TRBJ1-2; possible D gene TRBD1, 6 bases. Trimming removed 2 bases at V and 0 bases at J, with 11 bases between. The CDR3 extends over 15 amino acids. Germline V CDR1 and CDR2: SGHRS, YFSETQ. Here the CDR3 DNA reads TGCGCCAGCAGCTTAAGACAGGCGGCTAACTATGGCTACACCTTC. Translating it yields CASSLRQAANYGYTF.

There are a few counts of this clonotype. The chain combines TRBV7-2 with TRBJ2-1; no clear D. The V end was cut by 2 bases, the J end by 10 bases, with 12 bases between. This CDR3 spans 13 amino acids. CDR1 is SGHTA and CDR2 is FQGNSA in the germline V gene. The CDR3 protein is CASSLTAGPEQFF. The DNA for the CDR3 is TGTGCCAGCAGCTTAACGGCCGGCCCCGAGCAGTTCTTC.

This chain joins TRBV3-1 and TRBJ2-7; D tentatively fits TRBD1 or TRBD2 (5 bases each). In germline, CDR1 is LGHDT, CDR2 YNNKEL (reference sequence). With 1 base removed from V and 0 bases from J, the gap between germline ends came to 7 bases. CDR3 size: 14 residues. CDR3 coding DNA: TGTGCCAGCAGCCAAGCGGGGCACTCCTACGAGCAGTACTTC. Protein: CASSQAGHSYEQYF.

This clonotype was observed many times. The CDR3 region has the DNA TGTGCCAGCAGTGACGAGGCCAACAATGAGCAGTTCTTC. Its protein is CASSDEANNEQFF. This chain connects TRBV6-4 to TRBJ2-1; D gene uncertain. CDR3 length: 13 residues. Germline values: CDR1 MRHNA, CDR2 SNTAGT. Trimming cost V 2 bases and J 5 bases, with 7 bases left between them.

This chain uses TRBV6-1 with TRBJ1-1; D might be TRBD1 (6 bases). The V gene's germline CDR1 is MNHNS and CDR2 SASEGT. This CDR3 is built from 17 residues. Trimming left V 2 bases short and J 3 bases short, with 19 bases between. The CDR3 DNA follows: TGTGCCAGCAGTGAAAAATCGCGGAGGGGGGGCGACACTGAAGCTTTCTTT. Its translation: CASSEKSRRGGDTEAFF.

CDR3 region: CAISQTGDSYNEQFF. CDR3 DNA: TGTGCCATCAGCCAGACAGGGGACTCCTACAATGAGCAGTTCTTC. This chain connects TRBV10-3 to TRBJ2-1; 8 bases match TRBD1. With V trimmed by 6 bases and J by 0 bases, 4 bases remained unmatched. Germline CDR1 ENHRY, CDR2 SYGVKD. The CDR3 is made up of 15 amino acids.

The V gene is TRBV5-8, the J gene TRBJ2-1; the match to TRBD2 covers 8 bases. Germline CDR1 reads SGHTS; CDR2 reads YDEGEE. V was clipped by 1 base and J by 8 bases; unmatched bases: 8. CDR3 length: 15 amino acids. This chain's CDR3 is CASSLFKRESHEQFF. As DNA, the CDR3 is TGTGCCAGCAGCTTGTTCAAGCGGGAGAGTCATGAGCAGTTCTTC.

This clonotype was counted only a few times. The chain joins TRBV20-1 to TRBJ2-3, with 9 bases lining up with TRBD1. V shed 6 bases, J shed 11 bases, and the junction held 15 bases outside the gene matches. Germline V lookup: CDR1 DFQATT, CDR2 SNEGSKA (reference sequence). The CDR3 runs 14 residues. The CDR3 sequence: CSAPRDRARTGQYF. CDR3 DNA: TGCAGTGCCCCCCGGGACAGGGCCCGTACTGGGCAGTATTTT.

Remarks on this clonotype: The junction departs from the called germline gene at one end, perhaps through a read error. The chain recombines TRBV7-9 with TRBJ2-4; 11 positions agree with TRBD1. The CDR3 runs to 17 residues. CDR1 SEHNR and CDR2 FQNEAQ come from the germline V gene (reference sequence). The CDR3 is CASSVASGDRGKNIQYF. CDR3 coding DNA: TGTGCCAGCAGCGTAGCTAGTGGGGACAGGGGGAAAAACATTCAGTACTTC.